This T cell receptor beta chain comes out of a study of T cells of healthy individuals (dated by TCRdb to 2016 to 2018). A word on this clonotype: The clone's antigen remains unknown. The junction does not match germline at one end; this may be a read error.

Library prep was done by 5' RACE. The listed sequencing device is Illumina MiSeq. TCRdb ran its own pipeline on the public reads, namely fastp trimming at Q25 and MiXCR clone calling, and kept in-frame beta chains. Each CDR3 protein gets just one entry, which takes the most common genes and DNA from the rows behind it. The sample yields tens of thousands of distinct CDR3 sequences; around 16% were counted once. The top ten constitute about 4.7% of the sample. The CDR3, cysteine through phenylalanine, is 15 amino acids long. Just CDR3 DNA is preserved here, 45 bases in frame from base 1. Per the germline V gene, SGHRS is the CDR1 and YFSETQ is the CDR2.

This chain is built from TRBV5-1 and TRBJ1-5; matching of 6 bases hints at TRBD1 as the D gene. This receptor was obtained from a human donor in good health. The CDR3 has the sequence CASSKGGGGDQPQHF. The sequenced DNA is TGCGCCAGCAGCAAAGGGGGGGGAGGCGATCAGCCCCAACATTTT.